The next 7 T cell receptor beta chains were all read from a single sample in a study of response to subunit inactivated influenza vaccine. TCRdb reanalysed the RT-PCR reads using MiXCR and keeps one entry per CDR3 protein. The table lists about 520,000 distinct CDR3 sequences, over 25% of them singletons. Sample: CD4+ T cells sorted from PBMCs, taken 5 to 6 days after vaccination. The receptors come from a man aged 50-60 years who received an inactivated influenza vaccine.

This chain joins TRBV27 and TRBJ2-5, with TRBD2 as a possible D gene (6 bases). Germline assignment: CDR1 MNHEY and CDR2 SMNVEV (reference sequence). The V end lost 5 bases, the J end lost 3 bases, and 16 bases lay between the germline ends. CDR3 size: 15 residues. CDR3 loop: CASSPIQGGKETQYF. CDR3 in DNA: TGTGCCAGCAGTCCGATCCAGGGAGGAAAAGAGACCCAGTACTTC.

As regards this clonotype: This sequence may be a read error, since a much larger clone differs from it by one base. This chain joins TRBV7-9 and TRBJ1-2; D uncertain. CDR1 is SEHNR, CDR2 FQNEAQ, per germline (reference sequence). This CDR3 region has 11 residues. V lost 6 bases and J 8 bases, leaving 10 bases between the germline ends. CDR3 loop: CASRLPGGYTF. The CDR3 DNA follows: TGTGCCAGCAGACTTCCCGGGGGCTACACCTTC. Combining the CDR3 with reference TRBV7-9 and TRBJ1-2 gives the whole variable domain DTGVSQNPRHKITKRGQNVTFRCDPISEHNRLYWYRQTLGQGPEFLTYFQNEAQLEKSRLLSDRFSAERPKGSFSTLEIQRTEQGDSAMYLCASRLPGGYTFGSGTRLTVV.

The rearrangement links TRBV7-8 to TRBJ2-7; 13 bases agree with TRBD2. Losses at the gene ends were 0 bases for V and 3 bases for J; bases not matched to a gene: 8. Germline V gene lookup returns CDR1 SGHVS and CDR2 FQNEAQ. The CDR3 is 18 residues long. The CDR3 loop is CASSLAGLAGLPFYEQYF. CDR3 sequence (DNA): TGTGCCAGCAGCTTAGCGGGACTAGCGGGACTCCCCTTCTACGAGCAGTACTTC.

DNA of the CDR3: TGCGCCAGCAGCTTGGGCCCGGACAGGGGGGACGAGCAGTACTTC. It specifies CASSLGPDRGDEQYF. The V call is TRBV5-1, the J call TRBJ2-7, with TRBD1 matching 10 bases. CDR3 length: 15 amino acids. Unmatched junction bases numbered 5, after V lost 0 bases and J lost 5 bases. CDR1 SGHRS and CDR2 YFSETQ come from the germline V gene. The variable domain in full, completed from reference TRBV5-1 and TRBJ2-7, reads KAGVTQTPRYLIKTRGQQVTLSCSPISGHRSVSWYQQTPGQGLQFLFEYFSETQRNKGNFPGRFSGRQFSNSRSEMNVSTLELGDSALYLCASSLGPDRGDEQYFGPGTRLTVT.

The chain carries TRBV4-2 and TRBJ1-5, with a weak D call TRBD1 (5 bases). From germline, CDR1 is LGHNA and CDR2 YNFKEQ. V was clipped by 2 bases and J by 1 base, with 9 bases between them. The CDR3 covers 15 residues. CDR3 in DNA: TGTGCCAGCAGCCAAAGACAGTCCAGCAATCAGCCCCAGCATTTT. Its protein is CASSQRQSSNQPQHF.

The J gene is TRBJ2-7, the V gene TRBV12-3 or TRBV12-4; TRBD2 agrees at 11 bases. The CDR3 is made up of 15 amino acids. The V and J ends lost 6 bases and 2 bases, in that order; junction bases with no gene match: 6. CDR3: CASSSGLAEPYEQYF. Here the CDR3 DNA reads TGTGCCAGCAGCTCGGGACTAGCGGAACCCTACGAGCAGTACTTC.

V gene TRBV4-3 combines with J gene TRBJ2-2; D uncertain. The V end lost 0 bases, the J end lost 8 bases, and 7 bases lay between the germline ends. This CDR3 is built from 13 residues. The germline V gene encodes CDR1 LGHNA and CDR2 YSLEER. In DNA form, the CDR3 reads TGCGCCAGCAGCCAAGACTACGGGGGGGAGCTGTTTTTT. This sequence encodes CASSQDYGGELFF.